This T cell receptor beta chain was recovered during a study of response to subunit inactivated influenza vaccine. This clonotype has more than one count but fewer than ten. Antigen specificity is unknown. MiXCR was run by TCRdb on the RT-PCR reads, yielding one entry per CDR3 protein. The sample carries fewer than 700,000 distinct CDR3 sequences, approximately 12% recorded once. Overall study findings and caveats: A suggestion made by the authors is that each seasonal influenza vaccination recruits few new T cells.

The receptor comes from a man in his forties or fifties who received an inactivated influenza vaccine. Sequences were derived from PBMCs from blood, sampled about 6 weeks after vaccination.

CDR3 amino acids: CASSLLQDNSPLHF. The DNA of the CDR3 is TGTGCCAGCAGCTTATTGCAGGATAATTCACCCCTCCACTTT. The chain recombines TRBV7-9 with TRBJ1-6; no firm D call. Trimming shortened V by 2 bases and J by 5 bases, and 7 bases separated the two germline ends. Germline V gene data show CDR1 as SEHNR and CDR2 as FQNEAQ (reference sequence). The CDR3 runs 14 residues. The full variable domain, in which reference TRBV7-9 and TRBJ1-6 provide the parts outside the CDR3, is DTGVSQNPRHKITKRGQNVTFRCDPISEHNRLYWYRQTLGQGPEFLTYFQNEAQLEKSRLLSDRFSAERPKGSFSTLEIQRTEQGDSAMYLCASSLLQDNSPLHFGNGTRLTVT.